A single sample gave rise to the 9 T cell receptor beta chains below, sequenced in a study of blood T cell repertoires in COVID-19. Profiling relied on immunoSEQ multiplex PCR, and the TCRdb table lists in-frame clones only, not all of them. The data hold over 100,000 clones, with about 85% observed a single time. The specimen sequenced was peripheral blood. These receptors were collected from an elderly man with acute or convalescent COVID-19.

The chain recombines TRBV18 with TRBJ2-3, with D perhaps TRBD1 (6 bases). V was pared by 3 bases and J by 5 bases, with 9 bases between. The CDR3 is 13 amino acids. In germline, CDR1 is KGHSH, CDR2 LQKENI. The CDR3 DNA follows: TGTGCCAGCTCACCCCTACAGGGAGATACGCAGTATTTT. Its protein product is CASSPLQGDTQYF.

CDR3 protein: CAISESWREQKETQYF. CDR3 sequence (DNA): TGTGCCATCAGTGAGTCGTGGCGGGAGCAGAAGGAGACCCAGTACTTC. This rearrangement joins TRBV10-3 to TRBJ2-5; the match to TRBD2 covers 7 bases. CDR1 and CDR2 from the germline V gene are ENHRY and SYGVKD. The V gene end was trimmed by 0 bases and the J gene end by 5 bases; junction bases not matched to a gene: 9. This CDR3 has 16 residues.

This sequence joins TRBV11-2 and TRBJ2-2; 11 nucleotides agree with TRBD2. The CDR3 length is 14 residues. Germline CDR1 and CDR2: SGHAT and FQNNGV. The V gene end was trimmed by 7 bases and the J gene end by 5 bases; junction bases not matched to a gene: 3. The CDR3 sequence is CASKLAGGTGELFF. The DNA of the CDR3 is TGTGCCAGCAAGCTAGCGGGAGGAACCGGGGAGCTGTTTTTT.

The J gene is TRBJ1-2, the V gene TRBV15; D perhaps matches TRBD1 (5 bases). V was trimmed by 0 bases and J by 3 bases, leaving 11 bases between them. CDR3 length: 15 amino acids. Germline lookup yields CDR1 LNHNV and CDR2 YYDKDF (reference sequence). The CDR3 region has the DNA TGTGCCACCAGCAGAGAACACAGGAGCGACTATGGCTACACCTTC. This encodes CATSREHRSDYGYTF.

DNA of the CDR3: TGTGCCAGCACCCTTTGGGGGGTTCCAATCAATGAGCAGTTCTTC. As protein: CASTLWGVPINEQFF. The rearrangement links TRBV6-5 to TRBJ2-1, with a weak D call TRBD2 (6 bases). Trimming took off 7 bases at V and 6 bases at J, with 19 bases between the two ends. Germline V gives CDR1 MNHEY, CDR2 SVGAGI. This CDR3 has 15 amino acids.

This clone appeared once. This chain uses TRBV12-3 or TRBV12-4 with TRBJ2-5; no definite D call. The CDR3 covers 13 residues. Trimming took 3 bases from V and 4 from J, leaving 9 bases between them. The CDR3 nucleotides are TGTGCCAGCAGTTTGTACCCGGGAGAGACCCAGTACTTC. It is translated as CASSLYPGETQYF.

The rearrangement uses TRBV19 and TRBJ1-2; unclear D gene. The CDR3 sequence is 13 residues long. The V gene's germline CDR1 is LNHDA and CDR2 SQIVND (reference sequence). V lost 6 bases and J lost 1, with 9 bases in between. The CDR3 spells CASSLGLNYGYTF. The CDR3 coding sequence is TGTGCCAGTAGCTTAGGACTTAACTATGGCTACACCTTC.

This chain uses TRBV28 with TRBJ1-5; 10 nucleotides line up with TRBD1. The trim removed 6 bases at V and 5 bases at J, leaving 4 bases unmatched. The CDR3 is made up of 14 amino acids. Germline CDR1 and CDR2: MDHEN and SYDVKM. The CDR3: CASRQDRGYQPQHF. The CDR3 bases are TGTGCCAGCAGACAGGACAGGGGGTATCAGCCCCAGCATTTT.

This rearrangement joins TRBV5-1 to TRBJ2-2, with D tentatively TRBD1 (6 bases). V was trimmed by 0 bases and J by 6 bases, leaving 12 bases between them. Germline V CDR1 and CDR2: SGHRS, YFSETQ. The CDR3 totals 15 residues. The CDR3 here is CASSLGSGVPGELFF. The CDR3 DNA follows: TGCGCCAGCAGCTTGGGTTCAGGGGTTCCCGGGGAGCTGTTTTTT.